This T cell receptor (beta chain) emerged from a study of graft-versus-host responses after intestinal transplantation. Study as a whole: Multivisceral, liver-intestinal, or isolated intestinal transplants were performed in recipients.

The CDR3 sequence is 17 residues long. Germline CDR1 is MGHRA and CDR2 is YSYEKL. Trimming took 1 base from V and 1 from J, leaving 16 bases between them. Only one count was recorded for this clone. The antigen remains unidentified. This table comes from immunoSEQ multiplex PCR, and its TCRdb copy is limited to in-frame clones, with some not included. In the table there are tens of thousands of clones, over 85% of which are singletons. Broader study findings: Recipient marrow showed GvH clones, some seen first in ileum or blood. Across patients carrying graft-donor T cell macrochimerism, allografts held high graft-versus-host to host-versus-graft clonal ratios. Early post-transplant HvG declines were associated with peak circulating GvH clone levels.

The chain is built from TRBV4-1 and TRBJ1-2, with a possible D match to TRBD1 (6 bases). Material: unstimulated CD4+ T cells sorted from spleen or lymph node cells, obtained before intestinal transplant. The sequence was obtained from a human donor who received an intestinal transplant. The CDR3 is CASSQVSIGTRNYGYTF. The DNA of the CDR3 is TGCGCCAGCAGCCAAGTCTCTATTGGGACACGTAACTATGGCTACACCTTC.